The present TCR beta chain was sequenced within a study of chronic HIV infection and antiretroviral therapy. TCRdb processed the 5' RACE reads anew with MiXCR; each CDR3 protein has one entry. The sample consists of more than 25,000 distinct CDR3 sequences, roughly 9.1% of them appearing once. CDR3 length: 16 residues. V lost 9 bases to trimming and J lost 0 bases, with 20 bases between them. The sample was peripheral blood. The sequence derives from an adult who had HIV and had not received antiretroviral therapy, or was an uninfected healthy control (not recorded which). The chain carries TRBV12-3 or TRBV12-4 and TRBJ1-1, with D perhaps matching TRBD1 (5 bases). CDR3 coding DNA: TGTGCCAGTGCGCGGGACCCTCAAACCTTGAACACTGAAGCTTTCTTT. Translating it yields CASARDPQTLNTEAFF.